Presented here are 9 T cell receptor beta chains from one specimen sequenced in a study of prognosis after radiotherapy for stage I lung cancer. CDR3 of TCR beta was amplified from genomic DNA via a two-round multiplex PCR. Primers specific to each TRBV and TRBJ gene were used in first-round PCR. TCRdb ran MiXCR on the multiplex PCR reads and lists one entry per CDR3 protein. Among 30,000 to 35,000 distinct CDR3 sequences listed, 40% to 60% were seen once. This specimen was PBMCs, taken before or after stereotactic body radiation therapy (not recorded which). The receptors here all came from a donor aged 50 or older with non-small cell lung cancer.

In the case of this clonotype: At one end, the junction sequence differs from germline, possibly due to a read error. The V and J genes are TRBV5-1 and TRBJ1-2; TRBD1 is a possible D gene (6 bases). Per germline, CDR1 SGHRS and CDR2 YFSETQ. This CDR3 is 15 amino acids long. The CDR3 is CVSSGQIGFNYGHTF. In DNA form, the CDR3 reads TGTGTCAGCAGCGGACAGATTGGATTTAACTATGGCCACACCTTC.

The genes are TRBV30 and TRBJ2-5; tentative D call: TRBD1 (6 bases). Trimming cost V 2 bases and J 1 base, with 14 bases left between them. This CDR3 is 15 amino acids long. From germline, CDR1 is GTSNPN and CDR2 SVGIG (reference sequence). The CDR3 protein is CAWSMPQGRQETQYF. CDR3 sequence (DNA): TGTGCCTGGAGTATGCCACAGGGACGCCAAGAGACCCAGTACTTC.

This clonotype has ten or more counts. V gene TRBV28 combines with J gene TRBJ1-4; D is uncertain. The CDR3 loop spans 14 amino acids. Looked up from germline, CDR1 is MDHEN and CDR2 is SYDVKM. V lost 5 bases and J 5 bases, leaving 12 bases between the germline ends. CDR3 sequence (DNA): TGTGCCAGCAGTCCTGAGGGTATGAATGAAAAACTGTTTTTT. Its translation: CASSPEGMNEKLFF.

The rearrangement links TRBV19 to TRBJ2-2; TRBD2 matches at 7 bases. V was pared by 7 bases and J by 5 bases, with 4 bases of the junction left unmatched. This CDR3 region has 13 residues. Germline V lookup: CDR1 LNHDA, CDR2 SQIVND (reference sequence). CDR3 nucleotides: TGTGCCAGTACTGGGGGAGGGACCGGGGAGCTGTTTTTT. Protein product: CASTGGGTGELFF.

This clonotype occurred many times. This chain links TRBV9 with TRBJ1-4, with D hard to call. V gave up 3 bases and J gave up 14 bases, with 11 bases separating them. The CDR3 contains 11 residues. CDR1 SGDLS and CDR2 YYNGEE come from the germline V gene. CDR3 coding DNA: TGTGCCAGCAGCGCCGCTCGAATGCTGTTTTTT. The encoded protein is CASSAARMLFF.

This clonotype occurred many times. This sequence joins TRBV20-1 and TRBJ2-1; 10 bases match TRBD2. CDR1 and CDR2 (germline): DFQATT, SNEGSKA (reference sequence). The J segment lost 3 bases and the V segment lost 7 bases, leaving 3 bases of the junction unmatched. The CDR3 is 13 amino acids. CDR3 DNA sequence: TGCAGTGGACTAGCGGGCTTCTACAATGAGCAGTTCTTC. This encodes CSGLAGFYNEQFF.

Note on this clonotype: One end of the junction is discordant with germline, which a read error may explain. The V call is TRBV7-2, the J call TRBJ1-2, with 8 nucleotides matching TRBD1. Germline V gene sequence: CDR1 SGHTA, CDR2 FQGNSA. The CDR3 covers 15 residues. The CDR3 DNA reads TGTGCCAGCAGCTTAGTCAGGGGGCAAAACTATGACTACACATTC. Protein sequence: CASSLVRGQNYDYTF. The full variable domain, in which reference TRBV7-2 and TRBJ1-2 provide the parts outside the CDR3, is GAGVSQSPSNKVTEKGKDVELRCDPISGHTALYWYRQSLGQGLEFLIYFQGNSAPDKSGLPSDRFSAERTGGSVSTLTIQRTQQEDSAVYLCASSLVRGQNYDYTFGSGTRLTVV.

J is TRBJ2-2 and V is TRBV9, with 14 bases aligning to TRBD2. Germline V lookup: CDR1 SGDLS, CDR2 YYNGEE. The CDR3 covers 16 residues. J was trimmed by 12 bases and V by 4 bases; bases with no gene match: 11. CDR3 sequence: CASSKRLAGGTGKLFF. CDR3 bases: TGTGCCAGCAGCAAGCGACTAGCGGGAGGGACCGGTAAGCTGTTTTTT.

The chain is built from TRBV19 and TRBJ2-5, with D perhaps given as TRBD1 or TRBD2 (5 bases each). CDR1 LNHDA and CDR2 SQIVND come from the germline V gene (reference sequence). The CDR3 length is 12 residues. V lost 6 bases to trimming and J lost 4 bases, with 9 bases between them. The CDR3 DNA sequence: TGTGCCAGTAGCCCGGGACCAGAGACCCAGTACTTC. It is translated as CASSPGPETQYF.